The 20 T cell receptor beta chains given below trace back to one sample, sequenced in a study of lymphopenia after photon versus proton radiotherapy. Sequenced by immunoSEQ multiplex PCR; TCRdb stores in-frame clones only, minus some. The sample includes 65,000 to 70,000 clones, approximately 91% of them seen just once. Sample: peripheral blood, taken from a patient treated with photon-based radiotherapy. These receptors originate from a woman between 65 and 79 years old with pancreatic cancer.

The V call is TRBV27, the J call TRBJ1-1; D may be TRBD1 (6 bases). This CDR3 is 13 amino acids long. V was trimmed by 2 bases and J by 8 bases, leaving 12 bases between them. The germline gives CDR1 MNHEY, CDR2 SMNVEV (reference sequence). CDR3 nucleotide sequence: TGTGCCAGCAGTTTACTACAGGGTCTCGAAGCTTTCTTT. Protein product: CASSLLQGLEAFF.

The J gene is TRBJ2-7, the V gene TRBV5-4; TRBD2 might be the D (5 bases). This CDR3 is 14 amino acids long. Trimming cost V 1 base and J 5 bases, with 13 bases left between them. Germline V gene sequence: CDR1 SGHNT, CDR2 YYREEE (reference sequence). The CDR3 region is CASSLRTYGNEQYF. For the CDR3, the DNA is TGTGCCAGCAGCTTGAGGACCTACGGGAACGAGCAGTACTTC.

The J gene is TRBJ2-1, the V gene TRBV28; D call uncertain. Germline CDR1 and CDR2: MDHEN and SYDVKM. V lost 3 bases, J lost 6 bases, and 6 bases lay in between. The CDR3 runs to 12 residues. As DNA, the CDR3 is TGTGCCAGCAGTTTGTTAGGCAATGAGCAGTTCTTC. It codes for CASSLLGNEQFF.

This clone was picked up one time. The chain employs TRBV28 and TRBJ2-7; 9 nucleotides align to TRBD1. CDR3 size: 16 residues. Germline V CDR1 and CDR2: MDHEN, SYDVKM. V trimming: 5 bases; J trimming: 2 bases; junction bases outside the gene matches: 10. CDR3 bases: TGTGCCAGCAGTCCTCCCCCGGGACAGGGCCCCTACGAGCAGTACTTC. It specifies CASSPPPGQGPYEQYF.

This clone was picked up one time. V usage is TRBV7-3 and J usage is TRBJ2-1, with D possibly TRBD2 on 5 matching bases. Germline CDR1 is SGHTA and CDR2 is FQGTGA. The CDR3 totals 13 residues. Trimming removed 2 bases at V and 10 bases at J, with 12 bases between. The CDR3 nucleotides read TGTGCCAGCAGCTTATCGAGAGCGGAAGAGCAGTTCTTC. Protein sequence: CASSLSRAEEQFF.

The gene calls are TRBV27 and TRBJ1-5, with a possible D match to TRBD1 (6 bases). This CDR3 has 15 amino acids. Trimming removed 2 bases from V and 3 bases from J, with 11 bases in between. From germline, CDR1 is MNHEY and CDR2 SMNVEV (reference sequence). DNA for the CDR3: TGTGCCAGCAGTTTAAAGACAGGCTTCAATCAGCCCCAGCATTTT. Translating gives CASSLKTGFNQPQHF.

The rearrangement links TRBV6-1 to TRBJ1-1, with no clear D. V was trimmed by 7 bases and J by 1 base, leaving 10 bases between them. The CDR3 runs to 13 residues. Germline-derived CDR1 and CDR2 are MNHNS and SASEGT. The CDR3 bases are TGTGCCAGCATTTTACAGACGAACACTGAAGCTTTCTTT. Translated, it gives CASILQTNTEAFF.

The chain couples TRBV7-3 to TRBJ2-7; 11 positions match TRBD2. Trimming at V came to 5 bases and at J to 11 bases, leaving 8 bases not matched to a gene. Germline assignment: CDR1 SGHTA and CDR2 FQGTGA. The CDR3 is 13 amino acids. The CDR3 here is CASSAGTSGNKYF. In nucleotides, the CDR3 is TGTGCCAGCAGCGCCGGGACTAGCGGCAATAAGTACTTC.

The chain joins TRBV7-9 to TRBJ1-1, with D unclear. Per germline, CDR1 SEHNR and CDR2 FQNEAQ (reference sequence). The CDR3 runs to 13 residues. The ends were cut back, 8 bases at V and 0 bases at J, with 10 bases in the middle. The CDR3 DNA reads TGTGCCAGCGTAAGGGCCTTGAACACTGAAGCTTTCTTT. Protein sequence: CASVRALNTEAFF.

The gene calls are TRBV29-1 and TRBJ2-1; perhaps TRBD2 as D (5 bases). V dropped 7 bases and J dropped 0 bases, with 7 bases sitting between them. This CDR3 is built from 12 residues. Germline V gives CDR1 SQVTM, CDR2 ANQGSEA. The CDR3: CSAGSSYNEQFF. CDR3 DNA sequence: TGCAGCGCGGGGAGCTCCTACAATGAGCAGTTCTTC.

This chain uses TRBV5-1 with TRBJ2-1; D is perhaps TRBD1 (5 bases). CDR1 and CDR2 from the germline V gene are SGHRS and YFSETQ. This CDR3 region has 17 residues. The V gene lost 0 bases and the J gene lost 0 bases, with 13 bases spanning the gap. CDR3 DNA sequence: TGCGCCAGCAGCTTGGGACGGACATCAAGCTCCTACAATGAGCAGTTCTTC. It yields the protein CASSLGRTSSSYNEQFF.

The chain employs TRBV5-6 and TRBJ2-5; D perhaps matches TRBD2 (5 bases). Germline values: CDR1 SGHDT, CDR2 YYEEEE. This CDR3 contains 12 residues. V lost 4 bases and J lost 1, with 5 bases in between. This CDR3 is CASSRGQETQYF. As DNA, the CDR3 is TGTGCCAGCAGCCGGGGCCAAGAGACCCAGTACTTC.

The chain is built from TRBV28 and TRBJ1-1; the D gene is possibly TRBD1 (5 bases). V was cut by 4 bases and J by 0 bases, with 15 bases left in between. Germline lookup yields CDR1 MDHEN and CDR2 SYDVKM. The CDR3 is made up of 16 amino acids. The CDR3 DNA reads as TGTGCCAGCAGTTCTACCCCGACAGCTATGAACACTGAAGCTTTCTTT. Protein sequence: CASSSTPTAMNTEAFF.

The CDR3: CASSSARVGTGELFF. CDR3 sequence (DNA): TGCGCCAGCAGCTCCGCTAGGGTCGGGACCGGGGAGCTGTTTTTT. The chain is built from TRBV5-1 and TRBJ2-2; D is undetermined. The CDR3 contains 15 residues. CDR1 is SGHRS and CDR2 is YFSETQ in the germline V gene. The V end lost 3 bases, the J end lost 5 bases, and 14 bases lay between the germline ends.

The chain employs TRBV14 and TRBJ2-6; weak D call: TRBD1 (6 bases). Trimming removed 6 bases at V and 0 bases at J, with 21 bases between. Germline assignment: CDR1 SGHDN and CDR2 FVKESK. This CDR3 contains 19 residues. CDR3 bases: TGTGCCAGCAGGAGGACAGAGGTTTTACCCCTCTCTGGGGCCAACGTCCTGACTTTC. It encodes CASRRTEVLPLSGANVLTF.

J is TRBJ1-5 and V is TRBV6-6; D remains unclear. Deletions cut 10 bases from V and 5 bases from J, with 15 bases between. Looked up from germline, CDR1 is MNHNY and CDR2 is SVGAGI (reference sequence). The CDR3 has 13 residues. As DNA, the CDR3 is TGTGCCACCACTTTAAGAGCAGATCAGCCCCAGCATTTT. This codes for CATTLRADQPQHF.

The chain combines TRBV6-1 with TRBJ1-3; D might be TRBD1 (5 bases). This CDR3 spans 13 amino acids. CDR1 MNHNS and CDR2 SASEGT come from the germline V gene. V lost 4 bases and J 4 bases, leaving 8 bases between the germline ends. CDR3 nucleotides: TGTGCCAGCAGTGGCCGGGACGGAAACACCATATATTTT. It is translated as CASSGRDGNTIYF.

The J gene is TRBJ2-3, the V gene TRBV7-2, with D perhaps TRBD2 (6 bases). CDR1 is SGHTA, CDR2 FQGNSA, per germline. V gave up 5 bases and J gave up 10 bases, with 16 bases separating them. There are 13 residues in the CDR3. The CDR3 bases are TGTGCCAGCAGCGTACTAGCTCAGAATCCGCAGTATTTT. This sequence encodes CASSVLAQNPQYF.

The J gene is TRBJ1-4, the V gene TRBV19, with 7 bases matching TRBD1. Germline V gives CDR1 LNHDA, CDR2 SQIVND (reference sequence). The V and J ends lost 5 bases and 5 bases, in that order; junction bases with no gene match: 8. The CDR3 has 15 amino acids. The CDR3 protein is CASSSPTGLNEKLFF. The CDR3 DNA follows: TGTGCCAGTAGTTCCCCGACAGGGTTGAATGAAAAACTGTTTTTT.

The rearrangement links TRBV11-3 to TRBJ2-5; 10 bases match TRBD1. CDR3 length equals 13 residues. J was trimmed by 5 bases and V by 5 bases; bases with no gene match: 2. The germline gives CDR1 SGHNT, CDR2 YENEEA. The CDR3 DNA reads TGTGCCAGCAGCCGGACAGGGGGGGAGACCCAGTACTTC. It yields the protein CASSRTGGETQYF.